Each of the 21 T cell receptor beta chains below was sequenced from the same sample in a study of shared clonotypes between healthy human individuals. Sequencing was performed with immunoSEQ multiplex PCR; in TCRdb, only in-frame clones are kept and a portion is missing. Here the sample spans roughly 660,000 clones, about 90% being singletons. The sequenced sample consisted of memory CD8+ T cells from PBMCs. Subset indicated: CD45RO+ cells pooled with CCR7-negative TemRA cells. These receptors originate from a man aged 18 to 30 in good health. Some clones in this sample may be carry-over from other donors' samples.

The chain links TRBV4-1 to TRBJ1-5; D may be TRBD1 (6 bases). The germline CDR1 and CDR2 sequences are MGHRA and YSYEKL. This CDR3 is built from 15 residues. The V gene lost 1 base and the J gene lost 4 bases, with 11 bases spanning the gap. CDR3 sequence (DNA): TGCGCCAGCAGCCAAGCGTTCACAGGGAATCAGCCCCAGCATTTT. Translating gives CASSQAFTGNQPQHF.

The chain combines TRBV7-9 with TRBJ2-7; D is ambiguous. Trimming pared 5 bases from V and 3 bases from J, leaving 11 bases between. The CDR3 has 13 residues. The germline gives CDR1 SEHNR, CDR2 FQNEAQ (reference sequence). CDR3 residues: CASSLSISYEQYF. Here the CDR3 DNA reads TGTGCCAGCAGCCTTAGTATTAGCTACGAGCAGTACTTC.

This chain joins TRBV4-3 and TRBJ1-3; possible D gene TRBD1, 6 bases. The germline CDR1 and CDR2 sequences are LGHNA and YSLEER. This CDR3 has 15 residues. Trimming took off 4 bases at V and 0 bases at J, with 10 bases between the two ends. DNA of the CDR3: TGCGCCAGCAGCCTTACAGGGACCTCTGGAAACACCATATATTTT. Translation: CASSLTGTSGNTIYF.

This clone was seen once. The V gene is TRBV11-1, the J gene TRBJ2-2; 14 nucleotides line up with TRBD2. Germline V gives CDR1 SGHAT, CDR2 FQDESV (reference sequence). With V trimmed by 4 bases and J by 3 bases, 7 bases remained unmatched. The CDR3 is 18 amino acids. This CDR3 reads CASSSSGLAGVYTGELFF. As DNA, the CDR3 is TGTGCCAGCAGCTCTTCGGGACTAGCGGGAGTTTACACCGGGGAGCTGTTTTTT.

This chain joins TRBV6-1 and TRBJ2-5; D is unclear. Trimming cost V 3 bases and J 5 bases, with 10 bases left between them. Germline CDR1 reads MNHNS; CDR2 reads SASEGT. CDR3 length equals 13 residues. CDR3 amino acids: CASSEGLRETQYF. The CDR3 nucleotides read TGTGCCAGCAGTGAGGGTCTGCGGGAGACCCAGTACTTC.

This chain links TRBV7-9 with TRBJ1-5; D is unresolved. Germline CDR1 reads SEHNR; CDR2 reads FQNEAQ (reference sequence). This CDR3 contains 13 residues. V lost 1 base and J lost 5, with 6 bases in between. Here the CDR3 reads CASSLVEYQPQHF. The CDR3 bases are TGTGCCAGCAGCTTAGTTGAATATCAGCCCCAGCATTTT.

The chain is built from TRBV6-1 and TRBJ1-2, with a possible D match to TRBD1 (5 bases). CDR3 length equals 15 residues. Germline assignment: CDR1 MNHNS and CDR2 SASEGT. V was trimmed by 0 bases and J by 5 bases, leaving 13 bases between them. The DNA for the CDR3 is TGTGCCAGCAGTGAAGCTCGCAGATCAGGGTATGGCTACACCTTC. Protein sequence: CASSEARRSGYGYTF.

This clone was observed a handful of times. The CDR3 reads CASGVGGPEAFF. In nucleotides, the CDR3 is TGTGCCAGCGGTGTTGGGGGGCCCGAAGCTTTCTTT. This chain joins TRBV7-9 and TRBJ1-1; a weak D match, TRBD1 (6 bases). The germline V and J ends were trimmed by 8 bases and 8 bases, with 15 bases remaining between them. Germline V gene data show CDR1 as SEHNR and CDR2 as FQNEAQ (reference sequence). This CDR3 region has 12 residues.

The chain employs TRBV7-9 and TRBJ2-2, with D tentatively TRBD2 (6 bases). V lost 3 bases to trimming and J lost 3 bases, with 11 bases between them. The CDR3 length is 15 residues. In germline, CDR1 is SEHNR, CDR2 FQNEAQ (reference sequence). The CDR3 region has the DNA TGTGCCAGCAGCTTCTTGGGAGGTGACACCGGGGAGCTGTTTTTT. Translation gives CASSFLGGDTGELFF.

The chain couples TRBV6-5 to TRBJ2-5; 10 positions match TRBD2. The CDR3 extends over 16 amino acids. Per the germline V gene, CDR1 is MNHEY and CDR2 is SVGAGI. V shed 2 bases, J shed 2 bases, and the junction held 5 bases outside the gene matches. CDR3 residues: CASSYGLAGVQETQYF. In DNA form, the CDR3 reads TGTGCCAGCAGTTACGGGCTAGCGGGAGTTCAAGAGACCCAGTACTTC.

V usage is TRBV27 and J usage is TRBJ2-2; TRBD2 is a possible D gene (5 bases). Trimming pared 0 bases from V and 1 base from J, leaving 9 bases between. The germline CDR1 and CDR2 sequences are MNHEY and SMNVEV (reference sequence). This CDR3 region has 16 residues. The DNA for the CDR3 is TGTGCCAGCAGTTTATCTCCTCGGGGGAACACCGGGGAGCTGTTTTTT. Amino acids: CASSLSPRGNTGELFF.

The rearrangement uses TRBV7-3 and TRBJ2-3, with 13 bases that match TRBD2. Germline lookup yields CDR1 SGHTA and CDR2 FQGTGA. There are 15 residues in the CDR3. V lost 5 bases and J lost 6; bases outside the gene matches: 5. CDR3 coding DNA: TGTGCCAGCAGCCTCGGACTAGCGGGAGCTGATACGCAGTATTTT. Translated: CASSLGLAGADTQYF. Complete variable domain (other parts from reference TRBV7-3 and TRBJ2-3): GAGVSQTPSNKVTEKGKYVELRCDPISGHTALYWYRQSLGQGPEFLIYFQGTGAADDSGLPNDRFFAVRPEGSVSTLKIQRTERGDSAVYLCASSLGLAGADTQYFGPGTRLTVL.

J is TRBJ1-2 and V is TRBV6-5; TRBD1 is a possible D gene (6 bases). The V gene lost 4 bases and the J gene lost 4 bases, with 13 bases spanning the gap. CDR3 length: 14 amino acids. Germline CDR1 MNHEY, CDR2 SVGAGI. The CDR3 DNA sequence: TGTGCCAGCAGTTTGACAGGATTCGTCTATGGCTACACCTTC. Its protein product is CASSLTGFVYGYTF.

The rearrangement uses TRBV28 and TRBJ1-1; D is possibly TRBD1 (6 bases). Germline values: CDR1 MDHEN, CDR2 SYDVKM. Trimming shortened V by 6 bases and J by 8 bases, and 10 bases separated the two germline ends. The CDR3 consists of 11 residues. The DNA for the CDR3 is TGTGCCAGCAGCCGGGGGCGCGAAGCTTTCTTT. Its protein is CASSRGREAFF.

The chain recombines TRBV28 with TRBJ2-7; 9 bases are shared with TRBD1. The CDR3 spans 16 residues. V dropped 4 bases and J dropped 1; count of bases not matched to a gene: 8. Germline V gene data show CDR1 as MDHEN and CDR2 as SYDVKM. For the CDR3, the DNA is TGTGCCAGCAGTTATTGGACAGGGGCGATATCCTACGAGCAGTACTTC. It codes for CASSYWTGAISYEQYF.

The CDR3 protein is CASSQGTGSEQYF. The CDR3 DNA sequence: TGTGCCAGCAGCCAAGGGACAGGGAGCGAGCAGTACTTC. The chain carries TRBV14 and TRBJ2-7, with 8 bases aligning to TRBD1. Trimming cost V 1 base and J 6 bases; bases outside gene matches: 2. Germline CDR1 reads SGHDN; CDR2 reads FVKESK. CDR3 length: 13 amino acids.

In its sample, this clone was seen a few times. The CDR3 DNA reads TGTGCCAGCAGCTTCAACAAGAATGAAGCTTTCTTT. This sequence encodes CASSFNKNEAFF. The chain combines TRBV5-4 with TRBJ1-1; D is uncertain. Trimming removed 2 bases from V and 7 bases from J, with 9 bases in between. CDR3 length equals 12 residues. Germline-derived CDR1 and CDR2 are SGHNT and YYREEE (reference sequence).

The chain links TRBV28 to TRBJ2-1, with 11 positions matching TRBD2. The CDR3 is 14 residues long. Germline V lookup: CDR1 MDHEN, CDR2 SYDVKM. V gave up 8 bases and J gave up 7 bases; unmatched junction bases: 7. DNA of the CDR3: TGTGCCAGCGACACTCTAGCGGGAGGAAATGAGCAGTTCTTC. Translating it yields CASDTLAGGNEQFF.

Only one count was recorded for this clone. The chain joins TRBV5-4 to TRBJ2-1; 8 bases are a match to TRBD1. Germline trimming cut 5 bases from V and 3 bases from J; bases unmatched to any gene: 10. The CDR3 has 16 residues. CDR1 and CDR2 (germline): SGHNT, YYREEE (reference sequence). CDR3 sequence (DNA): TGTGCCAGCAGTTCCGAGGCAGGGGGCCTCTACAATGAGCAGTTCTTC. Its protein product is CASSSEAGGLYNEQFF.

The CDR3: CASSSPGHPDTQYF. The DNA for the CDR3 is TGTGCCAGCAGCTCTCCCGGCCACCCAGATACGCAGTATTTT. This chain uses TRBV7-7 with TRBJ2-3; no reliable D call. Germline V gives CDR1 SSHAT, CDR2 FNYEAQ (reference sequence). Trimming removed 4 bases from V and 4 bases from J, with 12 bases in between. This CDR3 is 14 amino acids long.

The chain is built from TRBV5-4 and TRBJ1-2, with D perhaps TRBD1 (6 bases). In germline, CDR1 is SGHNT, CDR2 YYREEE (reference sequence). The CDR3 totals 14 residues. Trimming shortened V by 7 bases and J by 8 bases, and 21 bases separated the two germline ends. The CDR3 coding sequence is TGTGCCAGCGTTGAGTTGGGGGCGGCAGGAGGCTACACCTTC. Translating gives CASVELGAAGGYTF.